This entry concerns a single T cell receptor (beta chain). These data come from a study of blood T cell repertoires in COVID-19. Before being deemed recovered, Cohort 3 donors had two negative PCRs, clearance, or symptom resolution. The CDR3 has 16 residues. Germline assignment: CDR1 MGHRA and CDR2 YSYEKL. The V and J ends lost 1 base and 0 bases respectively, with 9 bases between them. TCRdb keeps only in-frame clones here, not all; method: immunoSEQ multiplex PCR. This sample has about 250,000 clones, with 90% to 95% found just once. This sequence joins TRBV4-1 and TRBJ1-4; D is ambiguous. This TCR came from a young woman who had recovered from COVID-19. The sequencing input was PBMCs or T cells enriched from blood (not recorded which). CDR3 coding DNA: TGCGCCAGCAGCCAAGTCTGGACTTCAACTAATGAAAAACTGTTTTTT. Amino acids: CASSQVWTSTNEKLFF.